A selection of T cell receptor beta chains follows, all from one sample in a study of post-analysis software for immune sequencing data. TCRdb reprocessed the PCR reads with MiXCR, giving one entry per CDR3 protein. This repertoire shows about 260,000 distinct CDR3 sequences, less than 40% found once; its top ten account for under 5.5%. The specimen was blood. These receptor sequences come from a girl aged 5-17 years with multiple sclerosis. CDR3s include the opening cysteine and the closing phenylalanine or tryptophan. Fields, in order: V gene, CDR3 length, clone size, J gene, CDR3 protein. Expanded clones are given a class, and other clones once, few, many or no size at all.

>TRBV24-1|18|few|TRBJ2-4
CATSDPGASGGNRDIRYF
>TRBV7-3|13|many|TRBJ1-5
CASSQDSNQPQHF
>TRBV12-3/TRBV12-4|15|.|TRBJ2-7
CASSPGTVVTYEQYF
>TRBV14|14|few|TRBJ2-3
CASSEVPSTDTQYF
>TRBV28|14|many|TRBJ2-3
CASSPAGAGDTQYF
>TRBV7-6|16|many|TRBJ2-4
CASSPGQGISKNIQYF
>TRBV12-3/TRBV12-4|14|few|TRBJ1-1
CAGSPIVPNTEAFF
>TRBV12-3/TRBV12-4|14|.|TRBJ2-1
CASRIAGVGGEQFF
>TRBV2|13|many|TRBJ1-5
CASTTGGNQPQHF
>TRBV6-5|11|few|TRBJ1-1
CASSPGEMAFF
>TRBV5-5|15|.|TRBJ2-7
CASSRNVGRPDEQYF
>TRBV7-9|15|.|TRBJ2-4
CASSLQGSGKNIQYF
>TRBV12-3/TRBV12-4|13|many|TRBJ1-1
CASSLKGDSEAFF
>TRBV20-1|15|.|TRBJ2-3
CSAGDGAGGTDTQYF
>TRBV4-2|17|.|TRBJ2-4
CASSQDSEGLAKNIQYF
>TRBV29-1|16|.|TRBJ1-2
CSVEAGRTGWLYGYTF
>TRBV5-1|15|many|TRBJ1-2
CASSLEAGHTYGYTF
>TRBV7-2|14|many|TRBJ2-6
CASSPPSGANVLTF
>TRBV29-1|14|.|TRBJ1-2
CSPGQGTANYGYTF
>TRBV14|15|many|.
CASSQTRQGLRTQYF
>TRBV6-2/TRBV6-3|13|many|TRBJ2-7
CASSYRSSYEQYF
>TRBV11-2|16|.|TRBJ2-7
CASSLDSGGAAYEQYF
>TRBV6-1|14|few|TRBJ1-4
CASSETGKNEKLFF
>TRBV10-3|12|.|TRBJ2-1
CAISDQSNEQFF
>TRBV7-9|13|few|TRBJ2-1
CASSLAGAPGVIF
>TRBV5-1|16|.|.
CASSNSGGNARETQYF
>TRBV18|14|few|TRBJ1-2
CASSRTGPENGYTF